This T cell receptor (beta chain) stems from a study of T cells in Graves' hyperthyroidism and ophthalmopathy. This clonotype occurred many times. CDR3 length equals 15 residues. The V gene end was trimmed by 3 bases and the J gene end by 0 bases; junction bases not matched to a gene: 8. CDR1 DFQATT and CDR2 SNEGSKA come from the germline V gene (reference sequence). The TCR beta CDR3 regions underwent amplification using RNA transcripts as the source. The HTBI primer set served for first-round RT-PCR of the TCR CDR3. Each CDR3 protein is one row after TCRdb ran MiXCR on the multiplex PCR reads. Among 300,000 to 450,000 distinct CDR3 sequences listed, about 14% were seen once.

V is TRBV20-1 and J is TRBJ2-7; 7 nucleotides agree with TRBD2. The sequence came from a woman aged 25-40 years with Graves' ophthalmopathy. Material for sequencing was blood. CDR3 sequence: CSASVGGGSSYEQYF. In DNA, the CDR3 is TGCAGTGCTAGCGTTGGGGGGGGAAGCTCCTACGAGCAGTACTTC.